The 25 T cell receptor beta chains presented below share a single source sample, sequenced in a study of patients and donors after allogeneic stem cell transplantation. MiXCR, applied by TCRdb to the RT-PCR reads, yields one record per CDR3 protein. Seen here are more than 150,000 distinct CDR3 sequences, around two fifths observed once, and the top ten hold 25% to 35%. Sequencing was carried out using blood, either unsorted or a sorted T cell fraction (not recorded which). All receptors come from a human donor who was either an allogeneic HSCT recipient or a stem cell or donor lymphocyte infusion donor (not recorded which). It is not recorded whose cells these are; they may come from a transplant donor.

The chain links TRBV5-6 to TRBJ1-1; the D gene is possibly TRBD1 (5 bases). With 4 bases removed from V and 13 bases from J, the gap between germline ends came to 23 bases. This CDR3 comprises 14 residues. Per germline, CDR1 SGHDT and CDR2 YYEEEE. The CDR3 DNA reads TGTGCCAGCAGCCCCCCTGGGGACGGGACGCCAGGTTTCTTT. Translated, it gives CASSPPGDGTPGFF.

This sequence joins TRBV29-1 and TRBJ2-1; 10 bases are shared with TRBD2. In germline, CDR1 is SQVTM, CDR2 ANQGSEA. CDR3 length: 15 residues. J was trimmed by 5 bases and V by 6 bases; bases with no gene match: 10. The CDR3 is CSVPTLAGVNNEQFF. Written as DNA, the CDR3 is TGCAGCGTCCCAACCCTAGCGGGAGTGAACAATGAGCAGTTCTTC.

The chain couples TRBV6-5 to TRBJ1-3; D call uncertain. Between the trimmed V and J ends, which lost 0 bases and 3 bases, there was a span of 6 bases. In germline, CDR1 is MNHEY, CDR2 SVGAGI. The CDR3 extends over 14 amino acids. The CDR3 DNA is TGTGCCAGCAGTTACTCTCCAGGTGGAAACACCATATATTTT. Protein sequence: CASSYSPGGNTIYF.

This clonotype came up a few times. This chain connects TRBV6-5 to TRBJ2-2; 11 bases match TRBD2. The CDR3 is 14 amino acids. V lost 10 bases and J lost 5; bases outside the gene matches: 6. CDR1 is MNHEY, CDR2 SVGAGI, per germline. This CDR3 reads CATQLAGGTGELFF. The DNA for the CDR3 is TGTGCCACCCAGCTAGCGGGAGGAACCGGGGAGCTGTTTTTT.

V gene TRBV2 combines with J gene TRBJ1-1; weak D call: TRBD1 (5 bases). This CDR3 is 14 amino acids long. V lost 7 bases and J lost 0, with 12 bases in between. Germline loops: CDR1 SNHLY, CDR2 FYNNEI. The CDR3: CASNFGGMNTEAFF. The CDR3 bases are TGTGCCAGCAATTTTGGGGGAATGAACACTGAAGCTTTCTTT.

The rearrangement links TRBV11-2 to TRBJ1-3, with D unresolved. Germline V gives CDR1 SGHAT, CDR2 FQNNGV. CDR3 size: 16 residues. V lost 5 bases and J lost 1, with 15 bases in between. DNA of the CDR3: TGTGCCAGCAGCCTCAGGCCCCGGTTTTCTGGAAACACCATATATTTT. It encodes CASSLRPRFSGNTIYF.

The V gene is TRBV28, the J gene TRBJ2-7, with 8 bases identical to TRBD1. This CDR3 is 15 amino acids long. V shed 1 base, J shed 0 bases, and the junction held 2 bases outside the gene matches. Germline V gene sequence: CDR1 MDHEN, CDR2 SYDVKM. The chain's CDR3 is CASSLYRGSSYEQYF. The CDR3, as DNA: TGTGCCAGCAGTTTATACAGGGGGAGCTCCTACGAGCAGTACTTC.

The chain links TRBV29-1 to TRBJ1-1, with a tentative D call TRBD1 (6 bases). V lost 8 bases to trimming and J lost 3 bases, with 16 bases between them. The CDR3 spans 13 residues. The germline CDR1 and CDR2 sequences are SQVTM and ANQGSEA. The CDR3 protein is CSHLAQGYTEAFF. The CDR3 DNA follows: TGCAGCCATCTCGCTCAGGGGTACACTGAAGCTTTCTTT.

This clonotype was recorded a few times. This rearrangement joins TRBV4-3 to TRBJ1-2, with D perhaps TRBD1 (6 bases). Germline V gene sequence: CDR1 LGHNA, CDR2 YSLEER. V shed 0 bases and J shed 4 bases, with 12 bases lying between them. The CDR3 contains 15 residues. CDR3 sequence reads: CASSQEARGPYGYTF. CDR3 nucleotides: TGCGCCAGCAGCCAAGAGGCCAGGGGCCCCTATGGCTACACCTTC.

This clonotype occurred a few times. The V call is TRBV6-5, the J call TRBJ2-1; D tentatively fits TRBD1 or TRBD2 (5 bases each). This CDR3 has 15 residues. Per the germline V gene, CDR1 is MNHEY and CDR2 is SVGAGI. V shed 10 bases and J shed 4 bases, with 20 bases lying between them. Here the CDR3 reads CATRDGGKGYNEQFF. CDR3 nucleotides: TGTGCCACCCGTGATGGGGGAAAGGGGTACAATGAGCAGTTCTTC.

This clonotype was seen a handful of times. The chain carries TRBV19 and TRBJ1-2; D remains ambiguous. The CDR3 extends over 15 amino acids. CDR1 and CDR2 (germline): LNHDA, SQIVND (reference sequence). V lost 7 bases and J lost 6, with 21 bases in between. The CDR3 DNA reads as TGTGCCAGTAACCGCGTGGGCAGGCCGATCGATGGCTACACCTTC. It specifies CASNRVGRPIDGYTF. The whole variable domain, remainder taken from reference TRBV19 and TRBJ1-2, is DGGITQSPKYLFRKEGQNVTLSCEQNLNHDAMYWYRQDPGQGLRLIYYSQIVNDFQKGDIAEGYSVSREKKESFPLTVTSAQKNPTAFYLCASNRVGRPIDGYTFGSGTRLTVV.

This clonotype has a handful of counts. The rearrangement links TRBV7-2 to TRBJ1-2; D not resolved. The CDR3 has 15 amino acids. The germline V and J ends were trimmed by 3 bases and 0 bases, with 11 bases remaining between them. The germline V gene encodes CDR1 SGHTA and CDR2 FQGNSA. The CDR3 spells CASSFHTSANYGYTF. CDR3 in DNA: TGTGCCAGCAGCTTTCACACGAGCGCTAACTATGGCTACACCTTC.

In its sample, this clonotype was seen a few times. The chain employs TRBV12-3 or TRBV12-4 and TRBJ1-6; D remains ambiguous. Between the trimmed V and J ends, which lost 6 bases and 7 bases, there was a span of 7 bases. This CDR3 has 12 amino acids. The CDR3: CASRVRNSPLHF. CDR3 nucleotides: TGTGCCAGCAGGGTGAGGAATTCACCCCTCCACTTT.

The genes are TRBV6-1 and TRBJ1-6; D is ambiguous. The V gene's germline CDR1 is MNHNS and CDR2 SASEGT. There are 15 residues in the CDR3. Trimming took off 4 bases at V and 6 bases at J, with 13 bases between the two ends. The CDR3 bases are TGTGCCAGCAGTGGACGTCCCTACGGTAATTCACCCCTCCACTTT. It translates to CASSGRPYGNSPLHF.

A few counts support this clonotype. This sequence joins TRBV18 and TRBJ1-6; TRBD1 might be the D (5 bases). V was trimmed by 4 bases and J by 3 bases, leaving 10 bases between them. CDR3 size: 15 residues. Germline V gene lookup returns CDR1 KGHSH and CDR2 LQKENI. The CDR3 DNA is TGTGCCAGCTCACGGTCGCAGGGCTATAATTCACCCCTCCACTTT. It yields the protein CASSRSQGYNSPLHF. Complete variable domain (other parts from reference TRBV18 and TRBJ1-6): NAGVMQNPRHLVRRRGQEARLRCSPMKGHSHVYWYRQLPEEGLKFMVYLQKENIIDESGMPKERFSAEFPKEGPSILRIQQVVRGDSAAYFCASSRSQGYNSPLHFGNGTRLTVT.

The rearrangement links TRBV20-1 to TRBJ2-2, with 16 bases aligning to TRBD2. Germline loops: CDR1 DFQATT, CDR2 SNEGSKA (reference sequence). The CDR3 runs 17 residues. Trimming at V came to 5 bases and at J to 6 bases, leaving 9 bases not matched to a gene. CDR3 amino acids: CSARPGTSGRASGELFF. CDR3 coding DNA: TGCAGTGCTCGTCCCGGGACTAGCGGGAGGGCTTCCGGGGAGCTGTTTTTT.

This clonotype occurred a few times. This chain links TRBV3-1 with TRBJ1-1; the D gene is possibly TRBD1 (6 bases). In germline, CDR1 is LGHDT, CDR2 YNNKEL (reference sequence). The V end was cut by 6 bases, the J end by 2 bases, with 13 bases between. The CDR3 runs to 14 residues. CDR3 coding DNA: TGTGCCAGCAGGCCAGGGGCCGCCAACACTGAAGCTTTCTTT. Residues: CASRPGAANTEAFF. Looking up the rest from reference TRBV3-1 and TRBJ1-1 gives the full variable domain: DTAVSQTPKYLVTQMGNDKSIKCEQNLGHDTMYWYKQDSKKFLKIMFSYNNKELIINETVPNRFSPKSPDKAHLNLHINSLELGDSAVYFCASRPGAANTEAFFGQGTRLTVV.

V gene TRBV5-1 combines with J gene TRBJ1-2, with no clear D. The CDR3 is 13 residues long. Trimming cost V 2 bases and J 4 bases, with 9 bases left between them. Germline CDR1 SGHRS, CDR2 YFSETQ. The CDR3 sequence is CASSFAEFYGYTF. Here the CDR3 DNA reads TGCGCCAGCAGCTTCGCAGAATTCTATGGCTACACCTTC.

The chain couples TRBV14 to TRBJ1-1; no definite D call. This CDR3 comprises 15 residues. Deletions cut 8 bases from V and 0 bases from J, with 16 bases between. Per the germline V gene, CDR1 is SGHDN and CDR2 is FVKESK. CDR3 nucleotide sequence: TGTGCCAGCCCGGAGGATGGAAGGCTGAACACTGAAGCTTTCTTT. Encoded protein: CASPEDGRLNTEAFF.

A few counts support this clonotype. The V gene is TRBV10-3, the J gene TRBJ2-3; D perhaps matches TRBD2 (5 bases). The CDR3 extends over 15 amino acids. Germline assignment: CDR1 ENHRY and CDR2 SYGVKD. V was trimmed by 0 bases and J by 0 bases, leaving 7 bases between them. The CDR3 region has the DNA TGTGCCATCAGTGAGTCCGGGGAGAGCACAGATACGCAGTATTTT. Amino acids: CAISESGESTDTQYF.

This clonotype was picked up many times. The V call is TRBV7-2, the J call TRBJ2-1, with D tentatively TRBD2 (5 bases). The CDR3 extends over 17 amino acids. Trimming removed 5 bases from V and 0 bases from J, with 17 bases in between. Germline CDR1 reads SGHTA; CDR2 reads FQGNSA. The CDR3 nucleotides read TGTGCCAGCAGCCTCAGTCGTGGACTGAGCTCCTACAATGAGCAGTTCTTC. Its translation is CASSLSRGLSSYNEQFF.

J is TRBJ2-1 and V is TRBV27, with TRBD2 matching 9 bases. The germline V gene has CDR1 MNHEY and CDR2 SMNVEV (reference sequence). V lost 3 bases and J lost 0; bases outside the gene matches: 9. This CDR3 spans 18 amino acids. The CDR3 region has the DNA TGTGCCAGCAGTTTCGGGGGTAGCGGGAGCTTCTCCTACAATGAGCAGTTCTTC. It encodes CASSFGGSGSFSYNEQFF.

The genes are TRBV4-3 and TRBJ2-4, with TRBD2 matching 7 bases. CDR1 LGHNA and CDR2 YSLEER come from the germline V gene. Trimming took 8 bases from V and 0 from J; bases not matched to a gene: 13. This CDR3 comprises 17 residues. The chain's CDR3 is CASGRGLGDLAKNIQYF. The CDR3 region has the DNA TGCGCCAGCGGCCGCGGACTAGGGGATTTAGCCAAAAACATTCAGTACTTC.

This clonotype was counted ten times or more. The chain combines TRBV25-1 with TRBJ1-2; no firm D call. V gave up 3 bases and J gave up 1 base, with 3 bases separating them. CDR3 length: 12 amino acids. Per germline, CDR1 MGHDK and CDR2 SYGVNS. CDR3 in amino acids: CASSEGNYGYTF. The CDR3 region has the DNA TGTGCCAGCAGTGAGGGTAACTATGGCTACACCTTC.

This clonotype has just one count. This rearrangement joins TRBV7-9 to TRBJ2-5, with 7 bases fitting TRBD2. The CDR3 has 15 amino acids. Trimming removed 5 bases from V and 1 base from J; junction bases left unmatched: 7. The germline gives CDR1 SEHNR, CDR2 FQNEAQ (reference sequence). The CDR3 loop is CASSHDTGGQETQYF. DNA of the CDR3: TGTGCCAGCAGCCACGACACGGGGGGCCAAGAGACCCAGTACTTC.